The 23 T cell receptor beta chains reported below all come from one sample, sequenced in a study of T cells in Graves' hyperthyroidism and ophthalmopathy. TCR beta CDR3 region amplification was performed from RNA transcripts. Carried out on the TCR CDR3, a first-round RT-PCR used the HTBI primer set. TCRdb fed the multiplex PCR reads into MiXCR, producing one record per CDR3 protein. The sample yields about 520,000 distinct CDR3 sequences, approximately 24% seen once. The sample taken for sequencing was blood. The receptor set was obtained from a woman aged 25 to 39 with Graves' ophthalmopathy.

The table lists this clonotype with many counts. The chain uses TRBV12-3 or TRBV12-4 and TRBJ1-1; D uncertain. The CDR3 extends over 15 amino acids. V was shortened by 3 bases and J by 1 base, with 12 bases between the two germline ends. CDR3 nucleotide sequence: TGTGCCAGCAGTTTTGGGCCGGGTAGGAACACTGAAGCTTTCTTT. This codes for CASSFGPGRNTEAFF.

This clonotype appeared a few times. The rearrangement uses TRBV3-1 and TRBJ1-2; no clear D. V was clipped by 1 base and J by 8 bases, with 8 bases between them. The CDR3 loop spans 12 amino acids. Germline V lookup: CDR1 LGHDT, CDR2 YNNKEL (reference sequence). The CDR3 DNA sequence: TGTGCCAGCAGCCAAGGTTCACGGGGCTACACCTTC. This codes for CASSQGSRGYTF.

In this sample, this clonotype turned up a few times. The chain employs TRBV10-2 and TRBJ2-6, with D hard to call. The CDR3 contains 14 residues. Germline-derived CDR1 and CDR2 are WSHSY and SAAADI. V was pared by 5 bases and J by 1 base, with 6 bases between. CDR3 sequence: CASSIKSGANVLTF. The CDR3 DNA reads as TGCGCCAGCAGTATAAAGTCTGGGGCCAACGTCCTGACTTTC.

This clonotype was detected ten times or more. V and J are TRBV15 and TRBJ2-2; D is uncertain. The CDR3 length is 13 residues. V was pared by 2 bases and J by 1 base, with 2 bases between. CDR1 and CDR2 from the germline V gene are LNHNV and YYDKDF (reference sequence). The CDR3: CATSRRNTGELFF. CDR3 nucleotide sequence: TGTGCCACCAGCAGAAGGAACACCGGGGAGCTGTTTTTT.

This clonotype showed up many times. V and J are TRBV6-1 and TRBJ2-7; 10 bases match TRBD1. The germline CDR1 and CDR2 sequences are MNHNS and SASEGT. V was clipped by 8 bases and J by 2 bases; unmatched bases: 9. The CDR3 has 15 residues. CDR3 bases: TGTGCCAGCCTACAGTCCGGGACAGGGGCCTACGAGCAGTACTTC. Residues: CASLQSGTGAYEQYF.

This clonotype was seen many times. The CDR3 is CASSLAAVMNTEAFF. In nucleotides, the CDR3 is TGCGCCAGCAGCTTGGCCGCGGTTATGAACACTGAAGCTTTCTTT. The chain joins TRBV5-1 to TRBJ1-1, with D unclear. V lost 0 bases, J lost 0 bases, and 9 bases lay in between. The CDR3 consists of 15 residues. Germline loops: CDR1 SGHRS, CDR2 YFSETQ.

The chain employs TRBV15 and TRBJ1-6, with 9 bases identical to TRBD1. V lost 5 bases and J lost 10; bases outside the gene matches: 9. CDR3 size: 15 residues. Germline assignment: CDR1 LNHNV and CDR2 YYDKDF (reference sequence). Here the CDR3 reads CATSYPGQGGSPLHF. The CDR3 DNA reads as TGTGCCACCAGCTACCCGGGACAGGGAGGCTCACCCCTCCACTTT.

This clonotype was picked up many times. The DNA of the CDR3 is TGTGCCACCAGCCCCGAGCGGGCCCGGGAGCAGTACTTC. Its protein is CATSPERAREQYF. V and J are TRBV15 and TRBJ2-7, with D possibly matching TRBD2 (6 bases). Germline values: CDR1 LNHNV, CDR2 YYDKDF (reference sequence). This CDR3 spans 13 amino acids. V was trimmed by 5 bases and J by 7 bases, leaving 15 bases between them.

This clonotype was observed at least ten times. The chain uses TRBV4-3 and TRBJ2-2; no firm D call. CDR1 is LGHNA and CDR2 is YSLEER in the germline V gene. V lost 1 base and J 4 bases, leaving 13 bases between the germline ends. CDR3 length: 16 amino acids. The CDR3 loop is CASSQVFTRGTGELFF. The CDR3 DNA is TGCGCCAGCAGCCAAGTCTTCACGCGCGGCACCGGGGAGCTGTTTTTT.

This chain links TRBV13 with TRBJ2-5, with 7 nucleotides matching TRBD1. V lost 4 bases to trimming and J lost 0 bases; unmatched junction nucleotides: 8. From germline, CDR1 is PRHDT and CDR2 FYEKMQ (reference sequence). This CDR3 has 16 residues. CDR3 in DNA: TGTGCCAGCAGCTCATTTCTGACAGGGAACCAAGAGACCCAGTACTTC. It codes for CASSSFLTGNQETQYF.

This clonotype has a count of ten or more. The CDR3 sequence: CASRLLGGEKGYTF. CDR3 in DNA: TGTGCCAGCAGGCTGTTGGGGGGGGAGAAGGGCTACACCTTC. The chain couples TRBV6-1 to TRBJ1-2, with D perhaps matching TRBD1 (5 bases). This CDR3 is built from 14 residues. V was trimmed by 6 bases and J by 8 bases, leaving 19 bases between them. Germline CDR1 is MNHNS and CDR2 is SASEGT.

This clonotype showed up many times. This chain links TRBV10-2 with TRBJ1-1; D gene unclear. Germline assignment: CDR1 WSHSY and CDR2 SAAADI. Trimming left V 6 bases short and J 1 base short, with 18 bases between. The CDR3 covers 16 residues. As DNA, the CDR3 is TGCGCCAGCAGGCCTAATCGGGGTTTGCCGAACACTGAAGCTTTCTTT. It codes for CASRPNRGLPNTEAFF.

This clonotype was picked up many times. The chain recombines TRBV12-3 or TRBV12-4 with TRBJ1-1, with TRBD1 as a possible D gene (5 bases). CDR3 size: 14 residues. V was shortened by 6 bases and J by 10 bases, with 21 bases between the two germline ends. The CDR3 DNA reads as TGTGCCAGCAGCTTGACAGCCAAGGGACCTGGAGCTTTCTTT. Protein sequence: CASSLTAKGPGAFF.

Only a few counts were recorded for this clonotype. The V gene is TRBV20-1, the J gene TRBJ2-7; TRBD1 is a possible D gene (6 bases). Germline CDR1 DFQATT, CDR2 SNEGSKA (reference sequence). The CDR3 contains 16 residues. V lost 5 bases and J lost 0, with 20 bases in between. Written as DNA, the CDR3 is TGCAGTGCTCAACCCTTACTTGGACAGAACTCCTACGAGCAGTACTTC. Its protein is CSAQPLLGQNSYEQYF.

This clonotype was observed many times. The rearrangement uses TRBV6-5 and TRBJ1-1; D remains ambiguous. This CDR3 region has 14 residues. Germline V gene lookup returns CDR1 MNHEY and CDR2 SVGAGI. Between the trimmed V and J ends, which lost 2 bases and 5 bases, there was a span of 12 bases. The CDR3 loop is CASSYEMPGTEAFF. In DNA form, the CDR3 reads TGTGCCAGCAGTTACGAGATGCCGGGGACTGAAGCTTTCTTT.

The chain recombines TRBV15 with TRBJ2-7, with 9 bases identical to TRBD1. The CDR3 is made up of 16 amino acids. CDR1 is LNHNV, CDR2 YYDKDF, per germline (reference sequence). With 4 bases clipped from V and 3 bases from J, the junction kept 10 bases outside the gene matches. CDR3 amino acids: CATSTNDGQGIYEQYF. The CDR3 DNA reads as TGTGCCACCAGCACCAACGACGGACAGGGGATCTACGAGCAGTACTTC.

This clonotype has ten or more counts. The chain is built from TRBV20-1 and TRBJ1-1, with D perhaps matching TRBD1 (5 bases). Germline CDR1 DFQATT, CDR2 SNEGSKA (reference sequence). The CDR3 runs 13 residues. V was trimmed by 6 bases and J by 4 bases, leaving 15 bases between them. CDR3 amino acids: CSAVPGLITEAFF. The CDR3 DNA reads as TGCAGTGCAGTGCCAGGGTTGATCACTGAAGCTTTCTTT.

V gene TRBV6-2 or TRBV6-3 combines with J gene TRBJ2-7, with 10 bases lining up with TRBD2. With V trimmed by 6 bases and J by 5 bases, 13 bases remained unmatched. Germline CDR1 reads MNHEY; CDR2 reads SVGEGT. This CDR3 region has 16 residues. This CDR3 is CASSSILAGSFHEQYF. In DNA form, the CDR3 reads TGTGCCAGCAGCTCCATACTAGCGGGATCGTTTCACGAGCAGTACTTC.

CDR3 amino acids: CSARVTGGSETQYF. Written as DNA, the CDR3 is TGCAGTGCTAGGGTAACAGGGGGATCGGAGACCCAGTACTTC. The rearrangement joins TRBV20-1 to TRBJ2-5, with 8 bases matching TRBD1. The CDR3 length is 14 residues. V gave up 3 bases and J gave up 5 bases; unmatched junction bases: 8. Germline lookup yields CDR1 DFQATT and CDR2 SNEGSKA (reference sequence).

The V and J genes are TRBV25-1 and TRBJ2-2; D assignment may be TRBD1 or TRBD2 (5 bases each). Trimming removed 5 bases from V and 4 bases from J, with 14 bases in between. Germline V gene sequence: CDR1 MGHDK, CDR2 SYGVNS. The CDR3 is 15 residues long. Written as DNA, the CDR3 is TGTGCCAGCAGTTTTTCCGGGACCCTCACCGGGGAGCTGTTTTTT. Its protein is CASSFSGTLTGELFF.

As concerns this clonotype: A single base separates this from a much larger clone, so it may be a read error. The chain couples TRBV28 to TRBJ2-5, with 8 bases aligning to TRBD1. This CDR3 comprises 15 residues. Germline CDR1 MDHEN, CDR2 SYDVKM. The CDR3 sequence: CASSFGRTGGETRYF. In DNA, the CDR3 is TGTGCCAGCAGTTTTGGTCGCACAGGGGGAGAGACCCGGTACTTC.

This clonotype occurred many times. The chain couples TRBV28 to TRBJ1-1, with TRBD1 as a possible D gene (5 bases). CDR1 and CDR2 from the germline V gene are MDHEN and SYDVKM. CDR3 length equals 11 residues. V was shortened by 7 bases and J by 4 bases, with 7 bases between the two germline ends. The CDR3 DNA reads TGTGCCAGCACAGGGTTCACTGAAGCTTTCTTT. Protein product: CASTGFTEAFF.

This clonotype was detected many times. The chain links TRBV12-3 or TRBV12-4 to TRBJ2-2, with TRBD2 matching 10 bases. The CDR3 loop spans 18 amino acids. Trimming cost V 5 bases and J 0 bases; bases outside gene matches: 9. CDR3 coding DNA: TGTGCCAGCAGTCCCGTTCTAGCGGGGGACGCGAACACCGGGGAGCTGTTTTTT. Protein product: CASSPVLAGDANTGELFF.